This T cell receptor beta chain originates from a study of cytomegalovirus exposure and HLA in healthy donors. Study context: Samples from HLA-typed donors yielded 65 million to 90 million unique TCRs in an early data release. Of all 370 or so donors who were genotyped, roughly 85% belonged to the Caucasian-associated ancestry cluster. Study observations and caveats: At a 0.05 false discovery rate, a later analysis found 18,000 or so TCR beta sequences to be associated with HLA alleles. Rarity characterized most TCR sequences, yet some public TCRs appeared in many donors.

Comments on this clone: Antigen specificity is unknown.

The PCR contained 60 Vbeta and 13 Jbeta primers. The repertoire was sequenced with immunoSEQ multiplex PCR; TCRdb's copy has only in-frame clones and lacks some. The data show about 220,000 clones, with roughly 82% seen just once and 4.5% to 6% held by the top ten. The CDR3 is 18 residues long. CDR1 is LGHNA, CDR2 YSLEER, per germline. Trimming shortened V by 1 base and J by 1 base, and 16 bases separated the two germline ends. The chain employs TRBV4-3 and TRBJ2-2; a weak D match, TRBD1 (5 bases). The sequence came from a woman aged 40 to 55 in good health and CMV-seropositive. Sequences were obtained from PBMCs. Here the CDR3 DNA reads TGCGCCAGCAGCCAAGTACGGACGGACACTATGAACACCGGGGAGCTGTTTTTT. Protein sequence: CASSQVRTDTMNTGELFF.